Reported below is one T cell receptor (beta chain). Its cognate antigen is unknown. Whole blood, unsorted for T cells, was the source of total RNA. Per the germline V gene, CDR1 is MNHEY and CDR2 is SMNVEV (reference sequence). There are 17 residues in the CDR3. This sample was taken from a study of monozygotic twins with inflammatory bowel disease. Total RNA input per TCR library was about 3,400 ng. cDNA synthesis was performed in eight separate reactions for each sample. TCRdb reprocessed the 5' RACE reads, keeping one entry per CDR3 protein, no DNA. This sample contains around 140,000 distinct CDR3 sequences. Study outcomes and limitations: IBD patients displayed reduced TCRbeta diversity (inverse Simpson) when set against healthy co-twins.

This clonotype was sampled from a human donor with ulcerative colitis or Crohn's disease, or a healthy co-twin of an affected twin (not recorded which). The sample consisted of blood. The V and J genes are TRBV27 and TRBJ2-3; without DNA, the TCRdb call of TRBD2 cannot be checked. The CDR3 sequence is CASSWGGLAGGTDTQYF.